The next 10 T cell receptor beta chains were all read from a single sample in a study of blood T cell repertoires in COVID-19 (dated by TCRdb to the early 2020s). Library construction relied on the immunoSEQ multiplex PCR assay. Entries here come from immuneACCESS through TCRdb and include only in-frame sequences with V and J called. Some clones fail to appear in such tables; in the studies checked, an unresolved V gene covers under half of the shortfall, and the cause of the remainder is unknown. In this sample the table shows roughly 290,000 clones, around four fifths of which occur a single time. The ten largest clones capture around 4% of the sample. Input material: peripheral blood. The receptors were sampled from a woman aged 45-59 years with active or convalescent COVID-19.

The chain joins TRBV7-2 to TRBJ2-1, with 8 bases identical to TRBD2. J was trimmed by 5 bases and V by 1 base; bases with no gene match: 4. This CDR3 is 15 amino acids long. CDR1 and CDR2 from the germline V gene are SGHTA and FQGNSA. CDR3 bases: TGTGCCAGCAGCTTAGGAACTAGCGGAGACAATGAGCAGTTCTTC. Translated: CASSLGTSGDNEQFF.

The rearrangement joins TRBV25-1 to TRBJ2-1, with a tentative D call TRBD2 (6 bases). The CDR3 runs to 14 residues. V lost 4 bases, J lost 10 bases, and 17 bases lay in between. CDR1 and CDR2 (germline): MGHDK, SYGVNS. CDR3 sequence (DNA): TGTGCCAGCAGTGTGGGGGGTTTTCAAGAGGAGCAGTTCTTC. It translates to CASSVGGFQEEQFF.

The chain links TRBV11-2 to TRBJ2-1, with D possibly matching TRBD1 (6 bases). Trimming removed 6 bases at V and 8 bases at J, with 11 bases between. The CDR3 covers 12 residues. Germline CDR1 reads SGHAT; CDR2 reads FQNNGV. Here the CDR3 reads CASRLRTDEQFF. The CDR3 DNA reads as TGTGCCAGCAGGTTAAGGACAGATGAGCAGTTCTTC.

The chain couples TRBV19 to TRBJ2-2; 10 positions agree with TRBD1. This CDR3 comprises 17 residues. Germline CDR1 LNHDA, CDR2 SQIVND (reference sequence). Trimming removed 6 bases from V and 0 bases from J; junction bases left unmatched: 7. The CDR3 DNA follows: TGTGCCAGTAGCGACAGGGGGCTGTTCGCGAACACCGGGGAGCTGTTTTTT. Protein product: CASSDRGLFANTGELFF.

The chain carries TRBV7-2 and TRBJ1-1; 9 bases agree with TRBD1. V lost 4 bases and J lost 1; bases outside the gene matches: 7. From germline, CDR1 is SGHTA and CDR2 FQGNSA. This CDR3 contains 16 residues. CDR3 protein: CASSSWDRVSNTEAFF. The CDR3 DNA follows: TGTGCCAGCAGCTCGTGGGACAGGGTATCGAACACTGAAGCTTTCTTT.

V gene TRBV14 combines with J gene TRBJ1-1; D possibly corresponds to TRBD1 (5 bases). This CDR3 is built from 13 residues. Germline CDR1 and CDR2: SGHDN and FVKESK. The V end lost 0 bases, the J end lost 5 bases, and 7 bases lay between the germline ends. CDR3 residues: CASSQDQGTEAFF. The DNA of the CDR3 is TGTGCCAGCAGCCAAGACCAGGGAACTGAAGCTTTCTTT.

The J gene is TRBJ2-4, the V gene TRBV5-3, with unresolved D. TRBV5-3 is recorded as an ORF, its role being uncertain. The CDR3 is made up of 10 amino acids. The CDR3: CANRQDIQYF. The CDR3 DNA reads as TGTGCGAATCGGCAGGACATTCAGTACTTC.

The CDR3 DNA reads as TGTGCCAGCAAACAGGAGACGAACACTGAAGCTTTCTTT. This translates into CASKQETNTEAFF. V is TRBV2 and J is TRBJ1-1; possible D gene TRBD1, 5 bases. V shed 7 bases and J shed 1 base, with 10 bases lying between them. The CDR3 is 13 residues long. The germline gives CDR1 SNHLY, CDR2 FYNNEI.

The V and J genes are TRBV11-2 and TRBJ2-3, with TRBD2 as a possible D gene (5 bases). The V end was cut by 5 bases, the J end by 4 bases, with 22 bases between. The germline CDR1 and CDR2 sequences are SGHAT and FQNNGV. The CDR3 sequence is 17 residues long. CDR3 amino acids: CASSLSGGRGRADTQYF. In DNA, the CDR3 is TGTGCCAGCAGCCTCAGTGGAGGTAGAGGGAGAGCAGATACGCAGTATTTT.

This clone has a handful of counts. The chain is built from TRBV11-2 and TRBJ2-7, with 7 bases matching TRBD2. Germline CDR1 and CDR2: SGHAT and FQNNGV. The CDR3 contains 16 residues. Losses at the gene ends were 1 base for V and 1 base for J; bases not matched to a gene: 7. Written as DNA, the CDR3 is TGTGCCAGCAGCTTAGTGGGCAAGCGGGGATCCTACGAGCAGTACTTC. It specifies CASSLVGKRGSYEQYF.